A single sample is the source of the 22 T cell receptor beta chains below, sequenced in a study of T cell repertoires in cytomegalovirus infection. TCRdb reprocessed the reads with MiXCR, giving one entry per CDR3 protein. The sample contains some 220,000 distinct CDR3 sequences, 6% to 8% of which appear only once. Sequenced input: PBMCs. The receptors stem from a human donor in good health (CMV status not recorded). Some clones in this sample may be carry-over from other donors' samples.

This clonotype has a count of ten or more. This chain connects TRBV7-2 to TRBJ2-3; the match to TRBD1 covers 7 bases. V dropped 5 bases and J dropped 3; count of bases not matched to a gene: 8. Germline loops: CDR1 SGHTA, CDR2 FQGNSA. The CDR3 loop spans 15 amino acids. The CDR3 protein is CASSRNDRATDTQYF. CDR3 DNA: TGTGCCAGCAGCCGAAACGACAGGGCGACAGATACGCAGTATTTT.

This chain joins TRBV20-1 and TRBJ2-7; the D is unclear. Between the trimmed V and J ends, which lost 7 bases and 4 bases, there was a span of 11 bases. Per germline, CDR1 DFQATT and CDR2 SNEGSKA (reference sequence). This CDR3 comprises 11 residues. CDR3: CSGRQQYEQYF. In DNA form, the CDR3 reads TGCAGTGGCCGCCAGCAATACGAGCAGTACTTC.

This clonotype showed up many times. The rearrangement joins TRBV20-1 to TRBJ1-6, with D perhaps TRBD1 (6 bases). Per germline, CDR1 DFQATT and CDR2 SNEGSKA (reference sequence). Trimming took off 2 bases at V and 0 bases at J, with 23 bases between the two ends. The CDR3 has 20 amino acids. In nucleotides, the CDR3 is TGCAGTGCTAGAACCAGGGGAGGGGGAGCTAAGAGCTCCTATAATTCACCCCTCCACTTT. This gives the protein CSARTRGGGAKSSYNSPLHF.

This clonotype occurred many times. The V and J genes are TRBV6-6 and TRBJ2-4, with unresolved D. The germline V gene has CDR1 MNHNY and CDR2 SVGAGI (reference sequence). The CDR3 loop spans 15 amino acids. Between the trimmed V and J ends, which lost 6 bases and 4 bases, there was a span of 16 bases. The CDR3 coding sequence is TGTGCCAGCAGCTACGCGACGAACCGAAAAAACATTCAGTACTTC. Encoded protein: CASSYATNRKNIQYF.

This clonotype was seen at least ten times. The chain joins TRBV7-2 to TRBJ1-3; the D is unclear. Trimming shortened V by 4 bases and J by 1 base, and 11 bases separated the two germline ends. Germline loops: CDR1 SGHTA, CDR2 FQGNSA. The CDR3 sequence is 15 residues long. For the CDR3, the DNA is TGTGCCAGCAGCTACCAACGGGTTTCTGGAAACACCATATATTTT. Protein product: CASSYQRVSGNTIYF.

V gene TRBV27 combines with J gene TRBJ1-6, with 9 bases identical to TRBD1. The CDR3 is 15 amino acids. The V gene end was trimmed by 2 bases and the J gene end by 7 bases; junction bases not matched to a gene: 3. Looked up from germline, CDR1 is MNHEY and CDR2 is SMNVEV (reference sequence). The CDR3 bases are TGTGCCAGCAGTTTAACGGGGACAGGGAATTCACCCCTCCACTTT. It encodes CASSLTGTGNSPLHF.

The chain joins TRBV4-2 to TRBJ1-4, with D possibly matching TRBD1 (5 bases). Deletions cut 3 bases from V and 8 bases from J, with 25 bases between. The CDR3 totals 18 residues. Germline loops: CDR1 LGHNA, CDR2 YNFKEQ. The CDR3 DNA follows: TGTGCCAGCAGCCAGCGTAACCGGGCGGGACCGCGAGAAGAAAAACTGTTTTTT. Protein: CASSQRNRAGPREEKLFF.

At least ten counts were recorded for this clonotype. The chain has TRBV12-3 or TRBV12-4 and TRBJ2-2, with unresolved D. Trimming took off 5 bases at V and 4 bases at J, with 5 bases between the two ends. The CDR3 extends over 12 amino acids. Here the CDR3 reads CASSQTTGELFF. Written as DNA, the CDR3 is TGTGCCAGCAGTCAGACCACCGGGGAGCTGTTTTTT.

This clonotype was counted ten times or more. The rearrangement links TRBV7-2 to TRBJ1-2, with D hard to call. Trimming left V 5 bases short and J 5 bases short, with 21 bases between. Germline V gene lookup returns CDR1 SGHTA and CDR2 FQGNSA. There are 16 residues in the CDR3. The CDR3 DNA follows: TGTGCCAGCAGCCTCCCTATTTGGTCCAGTAGGTATGGCTACACCTTC. Its translation is CASSLPIWSSRYGYTF.

This clonotype has at least ten counts. The chain joins TRBV6-6 to TRBJ1-2; D not resolved. Looked up from germline, CDR1 is MNHNY and CDR2 is SVGAGI (reference sequence). CDR3 length equals 12 residues. With 4 bases removed from V and 7 bases from J, the gap between germline ends came to 10 bases. CDR3 in amino acids: CASSSSRIGYTF. The CDR3 DNA sequence: TGTGCCAGCAGTTCCTCAAGGATTGGCTACACCTTC.

At least ten counts were recorded for this clonotype. The chain uses TRBV7-8 and TRBJ2-1; 7 bases fit TRBD2. The CDR3 loop spans 12 amino acids. V shed 4 bases, J shed 6 bases, and the junction held 0 bases outside the gene matches. Germline CDR1 and CDR2: SGHVS and FQNEAQ. CDR3 coding DNA: TGTGCCAGCAGCTCGGGGGGCAATGAGCAGTTCTTC. It codes for CASSSGGNEQFF.

This clonotype has ten or more counts. The chain carries TRBV18 and TRBJ1-4; 7 positions match TRBD1. There are 15 residues in the CDR3. Looked up from germline, CDR1 is KGHSH and CDR2 is LQKENI. The ends lost 0 bases at V and 8 bases at J; junction bases unmatched: 6. In DNA form, the CDR3 reads TGTGCCAGCTCACCACCCGACAGGGAGAGAGAAAAACTGTTTTTT. It is translated as CASSPPDREREKLFF.

The table lists this clonotype with many counts. V is TRBV7-6 and J is TRBJ2-7; a weak D match, TRBD2 (6 bases). The V end lost 5 bases, the J end lost 4 bases, and 18 bases lay between the germline ends. The CDR3 runs to 15 residues. The germline CDR1 and CDR2 sequences are SGHVS and FNYEAQ. The CDR3 DNA follows: TGTGCCAGCAGCCAACCCACGGGGAGGCGATACGAGCAGTACTTC. Its protein product is CASSQPTGRRYEQYF.

In its sample, this clonotype was seen many times. This rearrangement joins TRBV6-2 or TRBV6-3 to TRBJ2-2, with TRBD2 matching 8 bases. V lost 7 bases to trimming and J lost 0 bases; unmatched junction nucleotides: 7. The V gene's germline CDR1 is MNHEY and CDR2 SVGEGT. The CDR3 extends over 16 amino acids. The CDR3 sequence is CASITAGVPNTGELFF. The CDR3 DNA is TGTGCCAGCATCACAGCGGGGGTCCCGAACACCGGGGAGCTGTTTTTT.

The genes are TRBV29-1 and TRBJ1-1, with no clear D. V shed 4 bases and J shed 1 base, with 13 bases lying between them. Germline loops: CDR1 SQVTM, CDR2 ANQGSEA. CDR3 length: 14 amino acids. CDR3 sequence reads: CSVVVVSGNTEAFF. The DNA for the CDR3 is TGCAGCGTTGTTGTGGTCTCAGGGAACACTGAAGCTTTCTTT.

There are many counts of this clonotype. The chain is built from TRBV6-2 or TRBV6-3 and TRBJ2-7, with 7 nucleotides matching TRBD1. Looked up from germline, CDR1 is MNHEY and CDR2 is SVGEGT. The trim removed 7 bases at V and 0 bases at J, leaving 12 bases unmatched. The CDR3 has 16 residues. As DNA, the CDR3 is TGTGCCAGCACCGAGCAGGACAGGCGGCTCTCCTACGAGCAGTACTTC. Translation: CASTEQDRRLSYEQYF.

This clonotype was detected only once. Just one base apart from a much larger clone, this may be a read error. The conserved final phenylalanine or tryptophan is absent from the CDR3, which likely points to a read error. The J gene is TRBJ2-1, the V gene TRBV29-1; D remains ambiguous. The CDR3 consists of 16 residues. V was shortened by 0 bases and J by 3 bases, with 15 bases between the two germline ends. CDR1 is SQVTM and CDR2 is ANQGSEA in the germline V gene. CDR3 amino acids: CSVEDLKARNYNEQFL. CDR3 in DNA: TGCAGCGTTGAAGATCTGAAGGCTAGAAACTACAATGAGCAGTTCCTC.

Many counts were recorded for this clonotype. The chain has TRBV27 and TRBJ2-4; 7 nucleotides align to TRBD1. This CDR3 comprises 18 residues. CDR1 is MNHEY and CDR2 is SMNVEV in the germline V gene (reference sequence). The V and J ends lost 8 bases and 0 bases, in that order; junction bases with no gene match: 16. The CDR3 sequence is CASSLWGTGVLAKNIQYF. In DNA, the CDR3 is TGTGCCAGCTCCCTTTGGGGCACAGGGGTCCTAGCCAAAAACATTCAGTACTTC.

At least ten counts were recorded for this clonotype. The J gene is TRBJ2-5, the V gene TRBV20-1, with 8 nucleotides matching TRBD1. The V and J ends lost 3 bases and 2 bases, in that order; junction bases with no gene match: 5. Germline CDR1 DFQATT, CDR2 SNEGSKA (reference sequence). There are 14 residues in the CDR3. The CDR3 region has the DNA TGCAGTGCTAGGGACAGGACAGGGCAAGAGACCCAGTACTTC. It translates to CSARDRTGQETQYF.

This clonotype was seen many times. This chain joins TRBV4-2 and TRBJ1-2; no definite D call. With 2 bases removed from V and 1 base from J, the gap between germline ends came to 11 bases. The CDR3 loop spans 15 amino acids. Per germline, CDR1 LGHNA and CDR2 YNFKEQ. CDR3 in DNA: TGTGCCAGCAGCCAATTCCCTCTCGATAACTATGGCTACACCTTC. This encodes CASSQFPLDNYGYTF.

The CDR3 here is CASSQEASRTAYEQYF. DNA for the CDR3: TGTGCCAGCAGCCAAGAGGCCTCCAGGACAGCCTACGAGCAGTACTTC. The chain carries TRBV4-2 and TRBJ2-7; D may be TRBD1 (6 bases). V lost 0 bases and J lost 2, with 14 bases in between. The CDR3 spans 16 residues. Looked up from germline, CDR1 is LGHNA and CDR2 is YNFKEQ.

This clonotype showed up many times. This rearrangement joins TRBV7-2 to TRBJ1-5; weak D call: TRBD1 (6 bases). The germline V gene encodes CDR1 SGHTA and CDR2 FQGNSA. V lost 1 base and J 6 bases, leaving 13 bases between the germline ends. CDR3 length: 15 amino acids. The CDR3 nucleotides are TGTGCCAGCAGCTTAGACGGGGGCGGGGGTCAGCCCCAGCATTTT. This translates into CASSLDGGGGQPQHF.